This record covers a single T cell receptor (beta chain). Its antigen remains unknown. These data are taken from a study of radiotherapy plus CTLA-4 blockade in lung cancer. Overall study: Objective responses arose in 15% to 20% of patients, and 31% experienced disease control. Study findings and constraints: Clones derived from tumor TCRs expanded in blood after radiotherapy plus ipilimumab.

V was pared by 2 bases and J by 10 bases, with 21 bases between. Germline loops: CDR1 SGHTA, CDR2 FQGNSA. The CDR3 loop spans 17 amino acids. TCRdb's copy holds only in-frame clones and misses some; the assay was immunoSEQ multiplex PCR. Of 120,000 or so clones detected, over 80% appear once; the ten largest clones hold roughly 7%. The study gave focal radiation plus ipilimumab CTLA-4 blockade to patients with chemo-refractory metastatic non-small-cell lung cancer. This specimen was peripheral blood, taken from a patient treated with radiotherapy plus ipilimumab. The V gene is TRBV7-2, the J gene TRBJ1-6; D is perhaps TRBD1 (6 bases). The TCR originated in a human donor with non-small cell lung cancer that progressed on radiotherapy plus ipilimumab. CDR3 region: CASSLSGQLVLSSPLHF. The CDR3 coding sequence is TGTGCCAGCAGCTTAAGTGGACAGTTAGTTCTTTCCTCACCCCTCCACTTT.